This record covers a single T cell receptor (beta chain). The antigen remains undetermined. Preparation of the bulk TCR libraries relied on previously described methods and listed TCR primers. TCRdb called the PCR reads again in MiXCR, with one record for every CDR3 protein. This sample carries under 350,000 distinct CDR3 sequences, roughly a quarter of them seen once, and the ten largest clones take roughly 0.7%. J was trimmed by 7 bases and V by 4 bases; bases with no gene match: 10. The CDR3 runs to 15 residues. CDR1 SGHAT and CDR2 FQNNGV come from the germline V gene. The sample originates from a study of molecular identifiers for immune sequencing clone quantification. Findings and limits, study-wide: Clones above 20 RNA copies held over 98% of effector molecules, under 1% in naive cells.

Naive CD8 T cells underwent sorting with the CD8+CD4-CCR7+CD45RA+ definition. V is TRBV11-2 and J is TRBJ1-1; 9 bases agree with TRBD1. Sequencing was carried out using naive CD8+ T cells from blood, with Jurkat cell RNA spiked in. The subset denotes: FACS-sorted CD8+CD4-CCR7+CD45RA+ naive T cells. This receptor was identified in a human donor in good health. Some libraries in this study had Jurkat cell RNA spiked in. The CDR3: CASSSPYRGQGEAFF. CDR3 DNA: TGTGCCAGCAGCTCACCATACAGGGGGCAAGGTGAAGCTTTCTTT.